This note documents a single TCR beta chain sequence. The entry originates in a study of blood T cell repertoires in COVID-19. This CDR3 is 17 amino acids long. J gave up 0 bases and V 4 bases, and 10 bases lay outside the gene matches. The V gene's germline CDR1 is SGHNT and CDR2 YYREEE (reference sequence). Sequencing used immunoSEQ multiplex PCR; TCRdb keeps in-frame clones, though not all of them. Found here are around 260,000 clones, around 90% of them singletons; the top ten hold about 4%. This clonotype originated in a man aged 60-69 years who had recovered from COVID-19. Input material: peripheral blood. The chain uses TRBV5-4 and TRBJ1-3, with 7 nucleotides matching TRBD1. CDR3 region: CASSGPGQWHSGNTIYF. CDR3 in DNA: TGTGCCAGCAGCGGACCGGGACAGTGGCACTCTGGAAACACCATATATTTT. Full variable domain (missing parts from reference TRBV5-4 and TRBJ1-3): ETGVTQSPTHLIKTRGQQVTLRCSSQSGHNTVSWYQQALGQGPQFIFQYYREEENGRGNFPPRFSGLQFPNYSSELNVNALELDDSALYLCASSGPGQWHSGNTIYFGEGSWLTVV.